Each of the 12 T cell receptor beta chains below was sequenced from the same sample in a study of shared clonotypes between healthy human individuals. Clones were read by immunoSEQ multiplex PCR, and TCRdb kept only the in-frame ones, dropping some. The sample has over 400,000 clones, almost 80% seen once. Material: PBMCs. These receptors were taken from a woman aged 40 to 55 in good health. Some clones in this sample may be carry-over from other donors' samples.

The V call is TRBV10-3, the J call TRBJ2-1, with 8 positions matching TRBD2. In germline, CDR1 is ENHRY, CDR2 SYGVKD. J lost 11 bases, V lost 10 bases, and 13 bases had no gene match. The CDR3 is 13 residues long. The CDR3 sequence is CASDDSGASKQFF. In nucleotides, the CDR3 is TGTGCCAGTGACGATAGCGGGGCGAGCAAGCAGTTCTTC.

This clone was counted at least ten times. The CDR3 loop reads CASSDGGGGTDTQYF. CDR3 DNA sequence: TGTGCCAGCAGTGACGGAGGTGGGGGCACAGATACGCAGTATTTT. The chain has TRBV6-4 and TRBJ2-3; TRBD2 is a possible D gene (5 bases). Trimming removed 2 bases from V and 1 base from J, with 10 bases in between. Germline V gives CDR1 MRHNA, CDR2 SNTAGT. CDR3 length: 15 amino acids.

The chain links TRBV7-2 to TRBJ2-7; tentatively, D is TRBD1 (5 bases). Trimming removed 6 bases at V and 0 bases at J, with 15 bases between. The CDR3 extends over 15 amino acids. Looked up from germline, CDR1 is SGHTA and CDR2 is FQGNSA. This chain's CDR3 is CASRPRIQGSYEQYF. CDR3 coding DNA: TGTGCCAGCAGACCCCGCATCCAGGGCTCCTACGAGCAGTACTTC.

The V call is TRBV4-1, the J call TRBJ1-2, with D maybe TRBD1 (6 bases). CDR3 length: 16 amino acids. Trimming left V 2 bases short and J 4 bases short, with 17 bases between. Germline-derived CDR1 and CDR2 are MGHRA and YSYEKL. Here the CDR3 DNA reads TGCGCCAGCAGCCAACCAAGAGGGGGAGGATCCTATGGCTACACCTTC. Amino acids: CASSQPRGGGSYGYTF.

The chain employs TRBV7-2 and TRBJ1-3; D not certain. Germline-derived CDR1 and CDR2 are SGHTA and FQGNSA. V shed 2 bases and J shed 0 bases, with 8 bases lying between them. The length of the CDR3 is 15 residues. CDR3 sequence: CASSLSHSSGNTIYF. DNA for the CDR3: TGTGCCAGCAGCTTAAGTCACAGCTCTGGAAACACCATATATTTT.

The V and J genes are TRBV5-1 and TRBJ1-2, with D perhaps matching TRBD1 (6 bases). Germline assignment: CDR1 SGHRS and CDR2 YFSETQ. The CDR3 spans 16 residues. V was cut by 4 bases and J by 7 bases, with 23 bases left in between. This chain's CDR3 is CASSGDILINPGGYTF. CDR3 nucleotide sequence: TGCGCCAGCAGCGGGGACATACTCATCAATCCGGGTGGCTACACCTTC.

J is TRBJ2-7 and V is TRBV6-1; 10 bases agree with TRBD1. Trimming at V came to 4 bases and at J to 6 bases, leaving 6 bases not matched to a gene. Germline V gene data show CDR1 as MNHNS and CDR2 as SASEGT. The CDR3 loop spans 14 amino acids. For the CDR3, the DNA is TGTGCCAGCAGTGGTGTGACAGGGGGCGCCGAGCAGTACTTC. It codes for CASSGVTGGAEQYF.

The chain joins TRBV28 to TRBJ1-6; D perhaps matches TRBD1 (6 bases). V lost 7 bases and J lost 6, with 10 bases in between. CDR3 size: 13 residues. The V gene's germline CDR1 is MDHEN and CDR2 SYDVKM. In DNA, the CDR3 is TGTGCCAGCAAAGAAGGGGGTAATTCACCCCTCCACTTT. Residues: CASKEGGNSPLHF.

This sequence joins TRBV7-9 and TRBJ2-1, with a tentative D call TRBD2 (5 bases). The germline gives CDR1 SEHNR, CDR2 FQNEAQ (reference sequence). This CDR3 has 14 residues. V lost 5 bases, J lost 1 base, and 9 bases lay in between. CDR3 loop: CASSPRESYNEQFF. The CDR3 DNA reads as TGTGCCAGCAGCCCCCGGGAATCCTACAATGAGCAGTTCTTC.

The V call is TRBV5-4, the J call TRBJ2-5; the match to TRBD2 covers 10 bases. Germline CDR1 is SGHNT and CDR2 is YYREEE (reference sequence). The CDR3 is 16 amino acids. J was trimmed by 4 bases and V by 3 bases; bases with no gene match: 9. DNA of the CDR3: TGTGCCAGCAGCTCCCCCCTAGCGGGAGAGCGAGAGACCCAGTACTTC. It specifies CASSSPLAGERETQYF.

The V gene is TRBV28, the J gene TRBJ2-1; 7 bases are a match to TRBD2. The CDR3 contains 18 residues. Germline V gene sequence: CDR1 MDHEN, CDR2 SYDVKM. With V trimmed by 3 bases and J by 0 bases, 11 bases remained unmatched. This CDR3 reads CASSFLRRGTGSYNEQFF. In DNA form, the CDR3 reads TGTGCCAGCAGTTTCCTTAGGCGGGGGACGGGCTCCTACAATGAGCAGTTCTTC.

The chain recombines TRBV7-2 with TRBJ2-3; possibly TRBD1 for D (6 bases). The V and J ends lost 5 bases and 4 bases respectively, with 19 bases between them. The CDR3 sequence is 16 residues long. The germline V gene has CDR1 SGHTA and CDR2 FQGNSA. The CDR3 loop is CASSHERGGHADTQYF. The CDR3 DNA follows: TGTGCCAGCAGCCATGAGAGAGGGGGTCATGCAGATACGCAGTATTTT.